This T cell receptor (beta chain) was sequenced in a study of blood T cell repertoires in COVID-19. The wider study: The United States, Italy and Spain were the sources of the acute and convalescent COVID-19 samples. The cDNA or gDNA used as material had been derived from T cells, B-cell-depleted T cells, or PBMCs.

This CDR3 region has 17 residues. The germline V gene has CDR1 SEHNR and CDR2 FQNEAQ (reference sequence). V was pared by 1 base and J by 6 bases, with 6 bases of the junction left unmatched. Authors' analysis steps: Researchers report that nucleated cell counts were estimated from reference gene primer amplification. The table came from immunoSEQ multiplex PCR; TCRdb's copy has only in-frame clones and leaves some out. The DNA was the basis for D and trimming; V, J and clone size are from that table. The sample has 130,000 or so clones; around 89% are singletons. V is TRBV7-9 and J is TRBJ2-3, with 14 nucleotides matching TRBD2. The sequenced sample consisted of peripheral blood. This TCR came from a man in his 70s with active COVID-19. CDR3 DNA: TGTGCCAGCAGCTTAGGACTAGCGGGAGGGCCTAGGGATACGCAGTATTTT. It codes for CASSLGLAGGPRDTQYF.